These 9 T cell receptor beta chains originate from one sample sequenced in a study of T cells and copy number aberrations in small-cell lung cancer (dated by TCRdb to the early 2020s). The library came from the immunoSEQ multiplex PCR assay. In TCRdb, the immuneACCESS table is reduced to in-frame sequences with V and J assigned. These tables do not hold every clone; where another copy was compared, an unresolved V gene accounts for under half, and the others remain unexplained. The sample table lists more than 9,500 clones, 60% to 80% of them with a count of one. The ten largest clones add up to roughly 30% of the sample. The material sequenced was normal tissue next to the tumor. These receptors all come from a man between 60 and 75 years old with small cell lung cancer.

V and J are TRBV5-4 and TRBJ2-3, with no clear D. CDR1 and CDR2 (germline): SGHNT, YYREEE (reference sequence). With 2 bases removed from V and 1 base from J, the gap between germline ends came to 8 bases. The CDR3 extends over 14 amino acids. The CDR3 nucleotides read TGTGCCAGCAGCTTCGACTTACGCACAGATACGCAGTATTTT. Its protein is CASSFDLRTDTQYF. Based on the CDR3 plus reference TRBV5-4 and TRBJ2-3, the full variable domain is ETGVTQSPTHLIKTRGQQVTLRCSSQSGHNTVSWYQQALGQGPQFIFQYYREEENGRGNFPPRFSGLQFPNYSSELNVNALELDDSALYLCASSFDLRTDTQYFGPGTRLTVL.

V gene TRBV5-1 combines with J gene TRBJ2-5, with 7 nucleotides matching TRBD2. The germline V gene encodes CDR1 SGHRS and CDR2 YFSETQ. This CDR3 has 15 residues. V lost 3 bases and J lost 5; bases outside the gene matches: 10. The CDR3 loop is CASSSKLADSETQYF. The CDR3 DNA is TGCGCCAGCAGCTCAAAGCTAGCGGACTCGGAGACCCAGTACTTC.

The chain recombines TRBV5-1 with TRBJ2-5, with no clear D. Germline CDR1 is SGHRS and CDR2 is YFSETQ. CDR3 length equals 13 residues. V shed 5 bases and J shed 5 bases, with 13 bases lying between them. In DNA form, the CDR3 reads TGCGCCAGCAGAGGTTCTAGTAGGGAGACCCAGTACTTC. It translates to CASRGSSRETQYF.

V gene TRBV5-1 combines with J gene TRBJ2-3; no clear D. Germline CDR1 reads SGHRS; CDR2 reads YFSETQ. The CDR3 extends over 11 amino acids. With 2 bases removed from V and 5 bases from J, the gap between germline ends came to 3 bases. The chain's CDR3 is CASSFGDTQYF. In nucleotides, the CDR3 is TGCGCCAGCAGCTTCGGAGATACGCAGTATTTT. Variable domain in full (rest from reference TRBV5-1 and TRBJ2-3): KAGVTQTPRYLIKTRGQQVTLSCSPISGHRSVSWYQQTPGQGLQFLFEYFSETQRNKGNFPGRFSGRQFSNSRSEMNVSTLELGDSALYLCASSFGDTQYFGPGTRLTVL.

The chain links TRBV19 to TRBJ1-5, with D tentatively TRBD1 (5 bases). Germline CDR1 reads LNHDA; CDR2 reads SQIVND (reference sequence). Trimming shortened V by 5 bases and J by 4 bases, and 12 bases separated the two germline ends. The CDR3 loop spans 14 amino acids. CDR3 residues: CASSGWGENQPQHF. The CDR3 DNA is TGTGCCAGTAGTGGATGGGGGGAAAATCAGCCCCAGCATTTT.

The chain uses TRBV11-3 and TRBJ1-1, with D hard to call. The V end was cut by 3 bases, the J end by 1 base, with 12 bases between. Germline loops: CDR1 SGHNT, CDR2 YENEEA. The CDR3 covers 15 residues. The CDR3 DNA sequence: TGTGCCAGCAGCTTTATGGCCGGGTCGAACACTGAAGCTTTCTTT. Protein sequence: CASSFMAGSNTEAFF.

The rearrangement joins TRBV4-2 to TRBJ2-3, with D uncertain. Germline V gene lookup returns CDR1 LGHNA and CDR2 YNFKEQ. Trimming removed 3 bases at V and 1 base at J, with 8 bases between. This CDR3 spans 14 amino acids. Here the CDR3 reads CASSQLRGTDTQYF. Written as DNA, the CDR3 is TGTGCCAGCAGCCAGCTCCGGGGCACAGATACGCAGTATTTT.

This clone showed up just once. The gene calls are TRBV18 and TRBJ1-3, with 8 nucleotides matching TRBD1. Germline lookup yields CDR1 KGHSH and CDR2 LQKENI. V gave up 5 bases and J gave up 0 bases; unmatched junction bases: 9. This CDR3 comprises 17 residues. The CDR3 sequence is CASSDPGQASSGNTIYF. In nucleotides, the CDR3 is TGTGCCAGCTCAGATCCGGGACAGGCGAGCTCTGGAAACACCATATATTTT. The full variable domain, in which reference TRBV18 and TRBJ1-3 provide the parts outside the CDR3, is NAGVMQNPRHLVRRRGQEARLRCSPMKGHSHVYWYRQLPEEGLKFMVYLQKENIIDESGMPKERFSAEFPKEGPSILRIQQVVRGDSAAYFCASSDPGQASSGNTIYFGEGSWLTVV.

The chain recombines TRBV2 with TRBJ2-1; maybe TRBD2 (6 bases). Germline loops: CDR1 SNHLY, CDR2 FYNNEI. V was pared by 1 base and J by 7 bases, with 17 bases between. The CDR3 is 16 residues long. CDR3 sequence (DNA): TGTGCCAGCAGTGAAGGGATCGGGCTGGGGGGTAATGAGCAGTTCTTC. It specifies CASSEGIGLGGNEQFF.